This entry describes one T cell receptor (beta chain). The CDR3 length is 14 residues. Trimming removed 0 bases at V and 5 bases at J, with 10 bases between. The germline CDR1 and CDR2 sequences are SGHRS and YFSETQ. The data were obtained in a study of T cell clones after liver transplantation. Study summary: Post-transplant blood was tracked for graft-donor-reactive T cell clones identified in a pre-transplant mixed lymphocyte reaction. Samples came pre-transplant, pre-randomization before withdrawal, and post-randomization after withdrawal ended.

Method: immunoSEQ multiplex PCR; TCRdb's copy keeps in-frame clones and lacks some. The sample records fewer than 85,000 clones, over 65% being singletons. The clonotype was recovered from a human patient who received a liver transplant. Some T cells may be transferred from the graft donor. The chain has TRBV5-1 and TRBJ2-3; a weak D match, TRBD2 (6 bases). Sequenced here: CD4+ T cells from blood, sampled at the 22-month timepoint. The CDR3 DNA is TGCGCCAGCAGCTTGGTTTTAGCGGAAGATACGCAGTATTTT. This translates into CASSLVLAEDTQYF. The complete variable domain, with remaining parts taken from reference TRBV5-1 and TRBJ2-3, reads KAGVTQTPRYLIKTRGQQVTLSCSPISGHRSVSWYQQTPGQGLQFLFEYFSETQRNKGNFPGRFSGRQFSNSRSEMNVSTLELGDSALYLCASSLVLAEDTQYFGPGTRLTVL.